This TCR beta chain comes out of a study of cytomegalovirus exposure and HLA in healthy donors. Study outcomes and limitations: When a later analysis compared HLA-associated TCR beta chains with equally common others, the HLA-associated chains turned out to be more clonally expanded and to have lower generation probabilities.

60 Vbeta and 13 Jbeta primers were used in PCR. In the authors' methods: Unique TCR beta chains numbered roughly 84 million in a later analysis, with around 10 million shared. The method was immunoSEQ multiplex PCR; TCRdb's version includes in-frame clones alone and lacks a portion of them. For V, J and clone size, that table is used; D and trimming come from the DNA. The table for this sample gives tens of thousands of clones. In germline, CDR1 is MNHEY, CDR2 SVGAGI. The CDR3 has 14 residues. Remarks on this clone: Its antigen is as yet unknown. The junction shows a germline mismatch at one end, possibly a read error. Additional DNA sequences in this sample encode the identical CDR3.

The sample comprised PBMCs. This sequence joins TRBV6-5 and TRBJ1-6, with D unclear. The receptor comes from a woman aged 40 to 50 in good health and CMV-seronegative. For the CDR3, the DNA is TGTGCCAGCAGCTATACCGGAGGCCCTTCACCCCTACACTTT. It yields the protein CASSYTGGPSPLHF.